This is a list of T cell receptor beta chains from one sample in a study of T cells in Graves' hyperthyroidism and ophthalmopathy. Using its own MiXCR run on the multiplex PCR reads, TCRdb lists one record per CDR3 protein. Of roughly 750,000 distinct CDR3 sequences detected, around 15% appear once; the ten largest clones hold about 8.4%. Sequencing was done on a sample of blood. The source of these receptors is a man between 18 and 35 years old with Graves' hyperthyroidism. Each CDR3 is given with its conserved first and last residue. A D gene is named only where the DNA matches it firmly. Not all rows give a size; the values are once, few, many and, for expanded clones, a class.

>.|few|TRBV28|TRBJ1-2
TGTGCCAGCAGCTCAGGGGCGGGGGGCTACACCTTC
CASSSGAGGYTF
>TRBD2|few|TRBV19|TRBJ2-1
TGTGCCAGTACCCCTAGCGGGAGTGGTTACAATGAGCAGTTCTTC
CASTPSGSGYNEQFF
>.|.|TRBV4-1|TRBJ2-7
TGCGCCAGCAGCCAAGATCAGAAAACAACTATGCCTTTTTACGAGCAGTACTTC
CASSQDQKTTMPFYEQYF
>TRBD1|many|TRBV11-3|TRBJ1-1
TGTGCCAGCAGCTCAGGGGGTCCTGAAGCTTTCTTT
CASSSGGPEAFF
>.|few|TRBV7-3|TRBJ2-2
TGTGCCAGCAGCGCAGATCTCGGTACCGAAGGCGGGGAGCTGTTTTTT
CASSADLGTEGGELFF
>TRBD2|.|TRBV6-2/TRBV6-3|TRBJ2-7
TGTGCCAGCAGCATCCTAGCGGGAGGGCCGTACGAGCAGTACTTC
CASSILAGGPYEQYF
>TRBD1|many|TRBV12-3/TRBV12-4|TRBJ2-1
TGTGCCAGCAGTTTAGTTCGGCGGACAGGGAGCTCCTACAATGAGCAGTTCTTC
CASSLVRRTGSSYNEQFF
>TRBD1|many|TRBV4-1|TRBJ2-7
TGCGCCAGCAGCCCACTTCACCGGGACAGGGGCGAGCAGTACTTC
CASSPLHRDRGEQYF
>TRBD2|few|TRBV5-8|TRBJ2-7
TGTGCCAGCAGCTGGACTAGCGGGGGTTCCTACGAGCAGTACTTC
CASSWTSGGSYEQYF
>.|many|TRBV15|TRBJ1-1
TGTGCCACCAGCAGAGATCGGACAGTGGGGCCGAACACTGAAGCTTTCTTT
CATSRDRTVGPNTEAFF
>.|few|TRBV7-2|TRBJ2-1
TGTGCCAGCAGCCCCCATTTAACCGATGAGCAGTTCTTC
CASSPHLTDEQFF
>TRBD2|.|TRBV20-1|TRBJ2-2
TGCAGTGCTAGAAGGCTAGCGGGAGAGGGCGGGGAGCTGTTTTTT
CSARRLAGEGGELFF
>TRBD1|.|TRBV18|TRBJ2-4
TGTGCCAGCTCCCTACAGGGGCTAGCCAAAAACATTCAGTACTTC
CASSLQGLAKNIQYF
>.|.|TRBV20-1|TRBJ1-6
TGCAGTGCTAGGTCCCAGGGATATAATTCACCCCTCCACTTT
CSARSQGYNSPLHF
>.|many|TRBV2|TRBJ2-5
TGTGCCAGCAGTGAGATTCGGACCCTACAAGAGACCCAGTACTTC
CASSEIRTLQETQYF
>.|few|TRBV2|TRBJ2-2
TGTGCCAGCAGTGAAGTGGACAGGAGGGCCGGGGAGCTGTTTTTT
CASSEVDRRAGELFF
>.|.|TRBV6-1|TRBJ2-3
TGTGCCAGCACCAAAACACCCGACAGAGTCACAGATACGCAGTATTTT
CASTKTPDRVTDTQYF
>TRBD1|few|TRBV5-1|TRBJ1-6
TGCGCCAGCAGCCTAGGGACAGCAAATGATAATTCACCCCTCCACTTT
CASSLGTANDNSPLHF
>.|few|TRBV7-6|TRBJ2-2
TGTGCCAGCAGCTATGGGACGTACGGGGGCACCGGGGAGCTGTTTTTT
CASSYGTYGGTGELFF
>.|few|TRBV5-1|TRBJ2-5
TGCGCCAGCAGCTTATCGGAGGCCCAAGAGACCCAGTACTTC
CASSLSEAQETQYF
>.|many|TRBV24-1|TRBJ1-5
TGTGCCACCAGTGATCACATGGGGAATCAGCCCCAGCATTTT
CATSDHMGNQPQHF
>.|many|TRBV3-2|TRBJ2-7
TGTGCCAGCAGCCACGGCGGACCCGGGGACGAGCAGTACTTC
CASSHGGPGDEQYF